These 21 T cell receptor beta chains share one sample of origin, sequenced in a study of STAT5B mutations in CD4+ large granular lymphocyte leukemia. Repertoires were generated with immunoSEQ multiplex PCR, while TCRdb's copy carries only in-frame clones and drops some. The sample holds fewer than 40,000 clones, roughly four fifths seen once. The sequenced sample was CD4+ T cells from blood buffy coats. The receptor source for this set is a human donor in good health.

The V call is TRBV5-6, the J call TRBJ1-6, with D perhaps matching TRBD1 (5 bases). The ends were cut back, 1 base at V and 7 bases at J, with 15 bases in the middle. Germline loops: CDR1 SGHDT, CDR2 YYEEEE. CDR3 length equals 16 residues. CDR3 sequence: CASSLRTLGGNSPLHF. The CDR3 bases are TGTGCCAGCAGCTTGAGGACTCTGGGGGGAAATTCACCCCTCCACTTT. Full variable domain (missing parts from reference TRBV5-6 and TRBJ1-6): DAGVTQSPTHLIKTRGQQVTLRCSPKSGHDTVSWYQQALGQGPQFIFQYYEEEERQRGNFPDRFSGHQFPNYSSELNVNALLLGDSALYLCASSLRTLGGNSPLHFGNGTRLTVT.

V gene TRBV11-2 combines with J gene TRBJ2-1; 7 bases are a match to TRBD2. With V trimmed by 3 bases and J by 8 bases, 10 bases remained unmatched. The germline V gene has CDR1 SGHAT and CDR2 FQNNGV. The CDR3 extends over 15 amino acids. CDR3 coding DNA: TGTGCCAGCAGCTTGGAGAGGCGGGAGTTCGATGAGCAGTTCTTC. Its protein is CASSLERREFDEQFF. Variable domain in full (rest from reference TRBV11-2 and TRBJ2-1): EAGVAQSPRYKIIEKRQSVAFWCNPISGHATLYWYQQILGQGPKLLIQFQNNGVVDDSQLPKDRFSAERLKGVDSTLKIQPAKLEDSAVYLCASSLERREFDEQFFGPGTRLTVL.

The chain links TRBV5-4 to TRBJ1-3; the D is unclear. Germline V lookup: CDR1 SGHNT, CDR2 YYREEE (reference sequence). This CDR3 region has 14 residues. Trimming took 0 bases from V and 0 from J, leaving 4 bases between them. The CDR3 is CASSLGLSGNTIYF. CDR3 sequence (DNA): TGTGCCAGCAGCTTGGGCCTCTCTGGAAACACCATATATTTT.

This chain uses TRBV27 with TRBJ2-5; TRBD2 is a possible D gene (6 bases). The V end was cut by 5 bases, the J end by 4 bases, with 17 bases between. The CDR3 length is 15 residues. Germline-derived CDR1 and CDR2 are MNHEY and SMNVEV (reference sequence). The CDR3 coding sequence is TGTGCCAGCAGTCCAGGGACTTACCCGGGAGAGACCCAGTACTTC. Residues: CASSPGTYPGETQYF.

V gene TRBV18 combines with J gene TRBJ2-1; 7 bases match TRBD1. Trimming removed 4 bases from V and 6 bases from J; junction bases left unmatched: 6. The CDR3 totals 14 residues. CDR1 is KGHSH and CDR2 is LQKENI in the germline V gene. The CDR3 DNA is TGTGCCAGCTCACGATCGGGACAGCTCAATGAGCAGTTCTTC. Its protein product is CASSRSGQLNEQFF.

The genes are TRBV9 and TRBJ2-7, with a weak D call TRBD2 (5 bases). The CDR3 is 16 residues long. Germline V gene data show CDR1 as SGDLS and CDR2 as YYNGEE. V gave up 0 bases and J gave up 3 bases, with 16 bases separating them. CDR3 sequence reads: CASSVGSKRFDYEQYF. The CDR3 DNA reads as TGTGCCAGCAGCGTAGGATCTAAGCGGTTCGACTACGAGCAGTACTTC. Complete variable domain (other parts from reference TRBV9 and TRBJ2-7): DSGVTQTPKHLITATGQRVTLRCSPRSGDLSVYWYQQSLDQGLQFLIQYYNGEERAKGNILERFSAQQFPDLHSELNLSSLELGDSALYFCASSVGSKRFDYEQYFGPGTRLTVT.

This clone was observed a single time. The rearrangement links TRBV5-1 to TRBJ2-3, with 8 bases fitting TRBD2. This CDR3 is 19 amino acids long. Germline V gives CDR1 SGHRS, CDR2 YFSETQ. The V and J ends lost 4 bases and 3 bases, in that order; junction bases with no gene match: 19. The CDR3 region is CASSPQLATGRAGTDTQYF. CDR3 DNA sequence: TGCGCCAGCAGCCCGCAACTGGCCACCGGGAGGGCCGGAACAGATACGCAGTATTTT.

The chain combines TRBV29-1 with TRBJ2-3; a possible D gene is TRBD2 (7 bases). V lost 4 bases and J lost 6, with 14 bases in between. CDR3 size: 13 residues. CDR1 is SQVTM and CDR2 is ANQGSEA in the germline V gene. The CDR3 protein is CSVGRGGMDTQYF. The CDR3 DNA reads TGCAGCGTTGGGAGGGGGGGAATGGATACGCAGTATTTT.

A single count supports this clone. This chain uses TRBV5-4 with TRBJ2-2, with a possible D match to TRBD2 (6 bases). Trimming took off 1 base at V and 0 bases at J, with 10 bases between the two ends. The V gene's germline CDR1 is SGHNT and CDR2 YYREEE (reference sequence). The CDR3 runs 16 residues. The DNA for the CDR3 is TGTGCCAGCAGCTTGCGTCCGGGGGCGAACACCGGGGAGCTGTTTTTT. It yields the protein CASSLRPGANTGELFF.

The chain couples TRBV6-1 to TRBJ2-2; D is unresolved. This CDR3 region has 14 residues. Trimming took 1 base from V and 3 from J, leaving 6 bases between them. The germline CDR1 and CDR2 sequences are MNHNS and SASEGT. The CDR3 DNA follows: TGTGCCAGCAGTGAAGAAAGATACACCGGGGAGCTGTTTTTT. Translated: CASSEERYTGELFF.

The J gene is TRBJ2-7, the V gene TRBV30, with 7 bases that match TRBD1. With V trimmed by 2 bases and J by 2 bases, 3 bases remained unmatched. The germline CDR1 and CDR2 sequences are GTSNPN and SVGIG (reference sequence). The CDR3 has 13 residues. The CDR3 here is CAWSPGTAYEQYF. CDR3 in DNA: TGTGCCTGGAGTCCCGGGACAGCCTACGAGCAGTACTTC.

This chain links TRBV6-5 with TRBJ1-1; tentative D call: TRBD1 (5 bases). This CDR3 has 16 residues. V was cut by 2 bases and J by 4 bases, with 17 bases left in between. From germline, CDR1 is MNHEY and CDR2 SVGAGI. CDR3 sequence: CASSYGVGAWGTEAFF. CDR3 DNA sequence: TGTGCCAGCAGTTACGGCGTCGGGGCGTGGGGCACTGAAGCTTTCTTT.

The genes are TRBV5-5 and TRBJ1-2; D ambiguous. The CDR3 is made up of 17 amino acids. Germline lookup yields CDR1 SGHKS and CDR2 YYEKEE (reference sequence). V lost 0 bases, J lost 8 bases, and 23 bases lay in between. CDR3 sequence reads: CASSLVSGPTTPSGYTF. For the CDR3, the DNA is TGTGCCAGCAGCTTGGTGTCGGGCCCTACTACTCCTTCCGGCTACACCTTC.

The rearrangement links TRBV9 to TRBJ2-6; D is perhaps TRBD1 (6 bases). CDR3 length: 17 amino acids. The germline V and J ends were trimmed by 4 bases and 2 bases, with 16 bases remaining between them. Per germline, CDR1 SGDLS and CDR2 YYNGEE. CDR3 coding DNA: TGTGCCAGCAGCCTCTTCGATTCAGGGGCTGGGGCCAACGTCCTGACTTTC. It is translated as CASSLFDSGAGANVLTF.

In this sample, this clone turned up a few times. The chain uses TRBV7-9 and TRBJ1-1; D is uncertain. The CDR3 has 13 residues. The germline V gene encodes CDR1 SEHNR and CDR2 FQNEAQ (reference sequence). V was trimmed by 5 bases and J by 6 bases, leaving 13 bases between them. This CDR3 reads CASSHDWAAEAFF. The DNA for the CDR3 is TGTGCCAGCAGCCACGACTGGGCGGCTGAAGCTTTCTTT.

V is TRBV6-6 and J is TRBJ1-2; D not certain. V lost 0 bases and J lost 2, with 7 bases in between. Germline V gene lookup returns CDR1 MNHNY and CDR2 SVGAGI (reference sequence). The CDR3 is 14 residues long. In DNA, the CDR3 is TGTGCCAGCAGTTACTCGGAGGAAAACTATGGCTACACCTTC. It translates to CASSYSEENYGYTF.

This clone was picked up a small number of times. The rearrangement links TRBV19 to TRBJ1-1; TRBD1 might be the D (5 bases). Germline V lookup: CDR1 LNHDA, CDR2 SQIVND (reference sequence). CDR3 length: 13 amino acids. V dropped 5 bases and J dropped 4 bases, with 11 bases sitting between them. CDR3 residues: CASSLRQPTEAFF. In nucleotides, the CDR3 is TGTGCCAGTAGTTTGCGACAGCCCACTGAAGCTTTCTTT. Combining the CDR3 with reference TRBV19 and TRBJ1-1 gives the whole variable domain DGGITQSPKYLFRKEGQNVTLSCEQNLNHDAMYWYRQDPGQGLRLIYYSQIVNDFQKGDIAEGYSVSREKKESFPLTVTSAQKNPTAFYLCASSLRQPTEAFFGQGTRLTVV.

V is TRBV19 and J is TRBJ2-6; 8 bases agree with TRBD1. CDR3 length: 19 amino acids. The trim removed 0 bases at V and 2 bases at J, leaving 9 bases unmatched. Germline CDR1 reads LNHDA; CDR2 reads SQIVND (reference sequence). CDR3 nucleotide sequence: TGTGCCAGTAGTATAGACTCGGACAGGGACCCACCTGGGGCCAACGTCCTGACTTTC. Translating it yields CASSIDSDRDPPGANVLTF.

The rearrangement joins TRBV18 to TRBJ1-3, with D possibly being TRBD1 (6 bases). The CDR3 covers 15 residues. In germline, CDR1 is KGHSH, CDR2 LQKENI. V dropped 5 bases and J dropped 0 bases, with 11 bases sitting between them. CDR3 region: CASSEGQFSGNTIYF. The CDR3 nucleotides are TGTGCCAGCTCAGAAGGACAGTTCTCTGGAAACACCATATATTTT. Combining the CDR3 with reference TRBV18 and TRBJ1-3 gives the whole variable domain NAGVMQNPRHLVRRRGQEARLRCSPMKGHSHVYWYRQLPEEGLKFMVYLQKENIIDESGMPKERFSAEFPKEGPSILRIQQVVRGDSAAYFCASSEGQFSGNTIYFGEGSWLTVV.

The CDR3 DNA reads TGTGCAAGTCGCTTAGCGCACCGGGGAGCTCACAATGAGCAGTTCTTC. Protein sequence: CASRLAHRGAHNEQFF. The V and J genes are TRBV12-2 and TRBJ2-1; TRBD2, the D gene given by the table, was not confirmed from the DNA. TRBV12-2 is annotated as a pseudogene. The CDR3 consists of 16 residues.

The V gene is TRBV10-3, the J gene TRBJ1-2; tentative D call: TRBD1 (6 bases). CDR1 is ENHRY and CDR2 is SYGVKD in the germline V gene. The CDR3 length is 13 residues. With 2 bases removed from V and 4 bases from J, the gap between germline ends came to 8 bases. CDR3 DNA: TGTGCCATCAGTGAGGGGGGCCCCTATGGCTACACCTTC. Encoded protein: CAISEGGPYGYTF.